This record looks at one T cell receptor beta chain sequence and its context. Its antigen is undetermined. The data originate from a study of radiotherapy plus CTLA-4 blockade in lung cancer. Study-wide points: In blood, after radiotherapy plus ipilimumab, tumor-derived TCR clones expanded.

Clones were sequenced by immunoSEQ multiplex PCR, and TCRdb holds only the in-frame ones, with some missing. The data show approximately 67,000 clones, about 83% seen once. This CDR3 has 16 residues. V was shortened by 6 bases and J by 4 bases, with 16 bases between the two germline ends. CDR1 is LNHDA, CDR2 SQIVND, per germline (reference sequence). The sample was peripheral blood, taken from a patient treated with radiotherapy plus ipilimumab. The TCR originated in a human donor with non-small cell lung cancer who had a partial response to radiotherapy plus ipilimumab. The chain employs TRBV19 and TRBJ2-6, with D possibly being TRBD1 (6 bases). The CDR3 is CASSRNTGPGANVLTF. CDR3 sequence (DNA): TGTGCCAGTAGCCGGAACACAGGGCCAGGGGCCAACGTCCTGACTTTC.